This T cell receptor beta chain is drawn from a study of response to subunit inactivated influenza vaccine. Regarding the study as a whole: Researchers suggested that each seasonal influenza vaccination recruits few new T cells.

Notes on this clonotype: The target antigen is unknown.

TCRdb re-called the RT-PCR reads through MiXCR, storing one row per CDR3 protein. The profile shows a few hundred thousand distinct CDR3 sequences, approximately 14% of them singletons. Material: PBMCs from blood, obtained 12 days after vaccination. This clonotype was obtained from a man aged 50-60 years who received an inactivated influenza vaccine.

The CDR3 here is CAWSRGGQQETQYF. For the CDR3, the DNA is TGTGCCTGGAGTAGGGGGGGACAGCAAGAGACCCAGTACTTC. The chain uses TRBV30 and TRBJ2-5, with D perhaps being TRBD1 or TRBD2 (7 bases each). Looked up from germline, CDR1 is GTSNPN and CDR2 is SVGIG (reference sequence). Trimming took off 2 bases at V and 2 bases at J, with 12 bases between the two ends. There are 14 residues in the CDR3.